This section outlines one T cell receptor beta chain sequence together with its context. No antigen is known for it. The data stem from a study of cytomegalovirus exposure and HLA in healthy donors. Overall study context: The approximately 110 validation repertoires used the same platform as the roughly 670 first-cohort repertoires, a later analysis reported. Study-wide results and limits: Cytomegalovirus status was reportedly diagnosed by the classifier with high specificity and sensitivity.

Repertoires were generated with immunoSEQ multiplex PCR, while TCRdb's copy carries only in-frame clones and drops some. The sample includes about 120,000 clones, 70% to 90% of them seen just once. The sequence was obtained from a woman between 25 and 40 years old in good health and CMV-seronegative. Sequencing was done on a sample of PBMCs.

DNA for the CDR3: TGTGCCAGCAGCTTAGATTTGGGGAGGACCACTGAAGCTTTCTTT. Encoded protein: CASSLDLGRTTEAFF. V is TRBV7-9 and J is TRBJ1-1; the D is unclear. Germline V lookup: CDR1 SEHNR, CDR2 FQNEAQ (reference sequence). The germline V and J ends were trimmed by 1 base and 4 bases, with 13 bases remaining between them. The CDR3 length is 15 residues.